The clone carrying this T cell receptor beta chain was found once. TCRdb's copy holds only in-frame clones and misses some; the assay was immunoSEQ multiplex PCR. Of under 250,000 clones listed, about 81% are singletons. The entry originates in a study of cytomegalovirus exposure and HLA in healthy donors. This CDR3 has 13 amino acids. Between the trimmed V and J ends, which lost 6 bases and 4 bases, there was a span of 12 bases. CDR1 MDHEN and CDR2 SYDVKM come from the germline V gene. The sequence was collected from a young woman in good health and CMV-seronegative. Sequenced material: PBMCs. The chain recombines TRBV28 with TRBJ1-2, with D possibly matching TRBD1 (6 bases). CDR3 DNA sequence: TGTGCCAGCAGCTACAGGGCTTCCTATGGCTACACCTTC. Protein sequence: CASSYRASYGYTF.